This is a list of T cell receptor beta chains from one sample in a study of T-cell reconstitution after alpha-beta-depleted transplantation in children. TCRdb re-called the PCR reads through MiXCR, storing one row per CDR3 protein. The sample carries 450,000 to 700,000 distinct CDR3 sequences, around 27% recorded once. Here the sequenced sample was PBMCs, taken before TCRalphabeta/CD19-depleted stem cell transplant. The receptors derive from a boy under two years old with Wiskott-Aldrich syndrome, due to receive a stem cell transplant. Both conserved end residues are part of each CDR3. Fields, in order: V gene, clone size, J gene, D gene, CDR3 protein, CDR3 DNA. The D gene is left open where the match is weak. Rows may omit the clone size; those that give it use once, few, many or a size class.

V: TRBV10-3
size: few
J: TRBJ2-1
D: .
CDR3: CAVGRGEQFF
DNA: TGTGCCGTAGGAAGGGGTGAGCAGTTCTTC

V: TRBV11-2
size: .
J: TRBJ2-1
D: TRBD2
CDR3: CASSYSSGINEQFF
DNA: TGTGCCAGCAGCTATTCCAGCGGGATAAATGAGCAGTTCTTC

V: TRBV20-1
size: .
J: TRBJ1-6
D: .
CDR3: CSARGSRLASPLHF
DNA: TGCAGTGCTAGAGGAAGCCGCCTAGCATCACCCCTCCACTTT

V: TRBV18
size: few
J: TRBJ2-7
D: .
CDR3: CASSLSGPPYEQYF
DNA: TGTGCCAGCTCACTTAGCGGACCCCCCTACGAGCAGTACTTC

V: TRBV29-1
size: .
J: TRBJ1-2
D: TRBD1
CDR3: CSAKIASTGAQTTRNYGYTF
DNA: TGCAGCGCCAAGATCGCCTCGACAGGGGCTCAGACGACACGGAACTATGGCTACACCTTC

V: TRBV29-1
size: .
J: TRBJ2-7
D: TRBD1
CDR3: CSVGRSGQGAGEQYF
DNA: TGCAGCGTGGGCCGGTCGGGACAGGGGGCTGGGGAGCAGTACTTC

V: TRBV5-1
size: few
J: TRBJ2-7
D: TRBD2
CDR3: CASSHGLAGPNEQYF
DNA: TGCGCCAGCAGCCACGGACTAGCGGGACCTAACGAGCAGTACTTC

V: TRBV2
size: few
J: TRBJ2-3
D: .
CDR3: CASISRGQPTDTQYF
DNA: TGTGCCAGCATCTCCAGAGGACAGCCTACAGATACGCAGTATTTT

V: TRBV5-6
size: .
J: TRBJ2-3
D: TRBD2
CDR3: CASSALSGRKGDTQYF
DNA: TGTGCCAGCAGCGCACTTAGCGGGAGGAAAGGAGATACGCAGTATTTT

V: TRBV7-2
size: few
J: TRBJ1-5
D: .
CDR3: CASSLATTGNQPQHF
DNA: TGTGCCAGCAGCTTAGCCACAACTGGCAATCAGCCCCAGCATTTT

V: TRBV5-1
size: .
J: TRBJ2-2
D: .
CDR3: CASSLDRTNTGELFF
DNA: TGCGCCAGCAGCTTGGATCGGACAAACACCGGGGAGCTGTTTTTT

V: TRBV2
size: few
J: TRBJ2-1
D: TRBD2
CDR3: CASSGLALGNEQFF
DNA: TGTGCCAGCAGCGGACTAGCGTTAGGCAATGAGCAGTTCTTC

V: TRBV28
size: few
J: TRBJ2-1
D: .
CDR3: CASRGYVLPESNEQFF
DNA: TGTGCCAGCAGGGGATATGTCCTACCGGAATCCAATGAGCAGTTCTTC

V: TRBV12-3/TRBV12-4
size: .
J: TRBJ2-6
D: .
CDR3: CATHRSGANVLTF
DNA: TGTGCCACTCACAGGTCTGGGGCCAACGTCCTGACTTTC

V: TRBV27
size: few
J: TRBJ2-1
D: TRBD2
CDR3: CASSLTSGVGNEQFF
DNA: TGTGCCAGCAGTCTCACTAGCGGGGTGGGGAATGAGCAGTTCTTC

V: TRBV5-1
size: .
J: TRBJ1-1
D: .
CDR3: CASSSLPENTEAFF
DNA: TGCGCCAGCAGCTCCCTACCAGAGAACACTGAAGCTTTCTTT

V: TRBV20-1
size: .
J: TRBJ2-1
D: TRBD2
CDR3: CSAKSGSVYNEQFF
DNA: TGCAGTGCTAAAAGCGGGAGCGTATACAATGAGCAGTTCTTC

V: TRBV24-1
size: .
J: TRBJ2-7
D: .
CDR3: CATSDGDRSEQYF
DNA: TGTGCCACCAGTGATGGTGACAGATCCGAGCAGTACTTC

V: TRBV27
size: few
J: TRBJ2-1
D: .
CDR3: CASSLRWSGTASYNEQFF
DNA: TGTGCCAGCAGTTTAAGGTGGAGCGGGACAGCCTCCTACAATGAGCAGTTCTTC

V: TRBV20-1
size: few
J: TRBJ1-1
D: .
CDR3: CSAEEVRMNTEAFF
DNA: TGCAGTGCCGAAGAGGTCAGAATGAACACTGAAGCTTTCTTT

V: TRBV5-1
size: .
J: TRBJ2-1
D: .
CDR3: CASSFSPYSYNEQFF
DNA: TGCGCCAGCAGCTTTTCACCTTACTCCTACAATGAGCAGTTCTTC

V: TRBV27
size: .
J: TRBJ2-2
D: .
CDR3: CASSLSSSTGELFF
DNA: TGTGCCAGCAGTTTATCAAGCAGCACCGGGGAGCTGTTTTTT

V: TRBV29-1
size: few
J: TRBJ2-5
D: .
CDR3: CSVDRSGKETQYF
DNA: TGCAGCGTTGATAGGTCAGGGAAAGAGACCCAGTACTTC

V: TRBV12-3/TRBV12-4
size: .
J: TRBJ2-7
D: .
CDR3: CASSLSGLAPGQYF
DNA: TGTGCCAGCAGTTTATCGGGACTGGCGCCCGGGCAGTACTTC

V: TRBV12-3/TRBV12-4
size: few
J: TRBJ1-6
D: .
CDR3: CASRPGPGPNSPLHF
DNA: TGTGCCAGCAGGCCCGGACCGGGCCCCAATTCACCCCTCCACTTT

V: TRBV20-1
size: few
J: TRBJ1-3
D: .
CDR3: CSASQAGIGNTIYF
DNA: TGCAGTGCTTCGCAGGCAGGGATTGGAAACACCATATATTTT

V: TRBV29-1
size: .
J: TRBJ2-3
D: TRBD2
CDR3: CSATRAGAMDTQYF
DNA: TGCAGCGCAACCCGAGCGGGAGCGATGGATACGCAGTATTTT

V: TRBV12-3/TRBV12-4
size: .
J: TRBJ1-3
D: .
CDR3: CASSIRDTGNTIYF
DNA: TGTGCCAGCAGTATCCGGGACACTGGAAACACCATATATTTT

V: TRBV9
size: few
J: TRBJ2-5
D: .
CDR3: CASSVASSQETQYF
DNA: TGTGCCAGCAGCGTTGCGTCATCCCAAGAGACCCAGTACTTC

V: TRBV27
size: .
J: TRBJ2-7
D: TRBD1
CDR3: CASSKADRAWEQYF
DNA: TGTGCCAGCAGTAAAGCAGACAGGGCGTGGGAGCAGTACTTC

V: TRBV28
size: few
J: TRBJ2-1
D: TRBD2
CDR3: CASSRKRTSGKDNEQFF
DNA: TGTGCCAGCAGTCGGAAAAGGACTAGCGGGAAGGACAATGAGCAGTTCTTC

V: TRBV4-1
size: .
J: TRBJ2-7
D: TRBD2
CDR3: CASSQARAGGQYF
DNA: TGCGCCAGCAGCCAAGCGCGGGCGGGGGGGCAGTACTTC

V: TRBV20-1
size: few
J: TRBJ1-3
D: .
CDR3: CSASGTISGNTIYF
DNA: TGCAGTGCTAGTGGGACCATCTCTGGAAACACCATATATTTT

V: TRBV20-1
size: .
J: TRBJ2-3
D: TRBD1
CDR3: CSARRATGVDTQYF
DNA: TGCAGTGCTAGACGCGCCACAGGGGTAGATACGCAGTATTTT

V: TRBV6-5
size: few
J: TRBJ2-3
D: TRBD1
CDR3: CASSSPTGVGTDTQYF
DNA: TGTGCCAGCAGTTCCCCGACAGGGGTGGGTACAGATACGCAGTATTTT

V: TRBV20-1
size: .
J: TRBJ1-4
D: .
CDR3: CSAREGWREKLFF
DNA: TGCAGTGCTAGAGAAGGGTGGCGTGAAAAACTGTTTTTT

V: TRBV20-1
size: .
J: TRBJ2-7
D: .
CDR3: CSAGSGTQFEQYF
DNA: TGCAGTGCTGGCTCCGGGACTCAGTTCGAGCAGTACTTC

V: TRBV7-9
size: .
J: TRBJ2-1
D: .
CDR3: CASSWGSTGRDEQFF
DNA: TGTGCCAGCAGCTGGGGGTCTACCGGCCGTGATGAGCAGTTCTTC

V: TRBV5-1
size: few
J: TRBJ2-7
D: .
CDR3: CASSLRQIHEQYF
DNA: TGCGCCAGCAGCTTGAGGCAAATCCACGAGCAGTACTTC

V: TRBV14
size: .
J: TRBJ2-2
D: .
CDR3: CASKTSGELFF
DNA: TGTGCCAGCAAGACCTCCGGGGAGCTGTTTTTT

V: TRBV12-3/TRBV12-4
size: few
J: TRBJ1-2
D: .
CDR3: CASSIGRRRMDYTF
DNA: TGTGCCAGCAGTATTGGACGGCGTCGAATGGACTACACCTTC

V: TRBV20-1
size: few
J: TRBJ1-4
D: TRBD1
CDR3: CSARFKPGQLNEKLFF
DNA: TGCAGTGCTAGATTCAAGCCGGGACAGCTTAATGAAAAACTGTTTTTT

V: TRBV3-1
size: .
J: TRBJ2-2
D: .
CDR3: CASSPWAGSRTGELFF
DNA: TGTGCCAGCAGCCCGTGGGCTGGCTCCAGGACCGGGGAGCTGTTTTTT

V: TRBV28
size: .
J: TRBJ1-2
D: TRBD1
CDR3: CASIRGPSNYGYTF
DNA: TGTGCCAGCATCAGGGGGCCCTCCAACTATGGCTACACCTTC

V: TRBV18
size: few
J: TRBJ2-7
D: TRBD2
CDR3: CASSPRPSGPWEQYF
DNA: TGTGCCAGCTCACCAAGGCCTAGCGGGCCGTGGGAGCAGTACTTC

V: TRBV29-1
size: few
J: TRBJ2-1
D: .
CDR3: CSVGSGGLYNEQFF
DNA: TGCAGCGTGGGATCGGGGGGCCTTTACAATGAGCAGTTCTTC

V: TRBV7-2
size: few
J: TRBJ2-7
D: TRBD2
CDR3: CASSLEGLAGDF
DNA: TGTGCCAGCAGCTTAGAGGGACTAGCGGGGGACTTC

V: TRBV20-1
size: few
J: TRBJ1-1
D: .
CDR3: CSGSGTRTEAFF
DNA: TGCAGTGGATCCGGGACGAGGACTGAAGCTTTCTTT

V: TRBV5-1
size: few
J: TRBJ1-3
D: .
CDR3: CASSLGRPSGNTIYF
DNA: TGCGCCAGCAGCTTGGGGCGCCCTTCTGGAAACACCATATATTTT

V: TRBV20-1
size: once
J: TRBJ2-7
D: TRBD2
CDR3: CSAILAGGSLLYEQYF
DNA: TGCAGTGCTATCTTAGCGGGAGGTTCCCTTCTATACGAGCAGTACTTC

V: TRBV5-1
size: .
J: TRBJ1-1
D: .
CDR3: CASSLQGGALDTEAFF
DNA: TGCGCCAGCAGCCTACAGGGAGGGGCGTTGGACACTGAAGCTTTCTTT

V: TRBV5-6
size: few
J: TRBJ2-3
D: .
CDR3: CASRLRGPAISTDTQYF
DNA: TGTGCCAGCAGGCTGAGGGGACCCGCCATCAGCACAGATACGCAGTATTTT

V: TRBV5-5
size: .
J: TRBJ2-5
D: TRBD2
CDR3: CASRGGTLHQETQYF
DNA: TGTGCCAGCAGGGGGGGGACGCTCCACCAGGAGACCCAGTACTTC